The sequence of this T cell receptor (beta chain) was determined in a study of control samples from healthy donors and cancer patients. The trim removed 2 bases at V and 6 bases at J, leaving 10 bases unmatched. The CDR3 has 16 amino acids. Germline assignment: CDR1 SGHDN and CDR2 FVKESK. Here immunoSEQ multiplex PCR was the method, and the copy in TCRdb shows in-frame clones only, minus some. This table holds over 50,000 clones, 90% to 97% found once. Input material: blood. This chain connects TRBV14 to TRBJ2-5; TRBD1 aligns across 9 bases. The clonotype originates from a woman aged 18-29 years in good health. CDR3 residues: CASSQLKQGALKTQYF. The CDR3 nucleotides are TGTGCCAGCAGCCAATTGAAACAGGGGGCTCTAAAGACCCAGTACTTC.